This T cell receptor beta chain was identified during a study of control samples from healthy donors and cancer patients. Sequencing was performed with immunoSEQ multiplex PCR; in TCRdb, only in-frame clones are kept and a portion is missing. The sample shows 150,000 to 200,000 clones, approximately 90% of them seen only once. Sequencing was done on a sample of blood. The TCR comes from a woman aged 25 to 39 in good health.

CDR3 residues: CASSLGAAPWSSYEQYF. DNA of the CDR3: TGTGCCAGCAGCTTGGGCGCAGCCCCCTGGAGCTCCTACGAGCAGTACTTC. The chain links TRBV5-5 to TRBJ2-7; D is unclear. The CDR3 consists of 17 residues. Germline V gene sequence: CDR1 SGHKS, CDR2 YYEKEE (reference sequence). Trimming cost V 0 bases and J 0 bases, with 16 bases left between them.